The 26 T cell receptor beta chains below come from one sample, sequenced in a study of cytomegalovirus exposure and HLA in healthy donors (dated by TCRdb to 2017 to 2019). Receptor amplification or capture employed the immunoSEQ multiplex PCR assay. For the multiplex PCR, a mixture combining 60 forward primers for TCR Vbeta segments and 13 reverse primers for TCR Jbeta segments was used. The table was pulled from immuneACCESS by TCRdb, which kept in-frame rearrangements only. Such tables lose some clones; where checked, under half of the loss comes from unresolved V genes, and the rest has no known cause. The sample has about 140,000 clones on record, over 60% of them singletons. Under 7.5% of the sample rests with the top ten. Material for sequencing was PBMCs. These receptors were taken from a man aged 35 to 55 in good health and CMV-seropositive.

The rearrangement joins TRBV6-5 to TRBJ1-1; TRBD1 agrees at 8 bases. The CDR3 extends over 13 amino acids. The germline CDR1 and CDR2 sequences are MNHEY and SVGAGI. Unmatched junction bases numbered 9, after V lost 5 bases and J lost 10 bases. The CDR3 coding sequence is TGTGCCAGCAGTGGGACAGGAGGGGGGCGAGCTTTCTTT. The encoded protein is CASSGTGGGRAFF.

This chain uses TRBV5-4 with TRBJ2-2; tentative D call: TRBD1 (6 bases). The V and J ends lost 4 bases and 1 base respectively, with 8 bases between them. Germline-derived CDR1 and CDR2 are SGHNT and YYREEE (reference sequence). CDR3 length: 14 residues. The CDR3 sequence is CASSLGQNTGELFF. For the CDR3, the DNA is TGTGCCAGCAGCCTGGGACAGAACACCGGGGAGCTGTTTTTT.

The CDR3 here is CASSPRGQFNQPQHF. CDR3 sequence (DNA): TGTGCCAGCAGTCCCCGGGGACAGTTCAATCAGCCCCAGCATTTT. The chain joins TRBV27 to TRBJ1-5; 7 nucleotides match TRBD1. The CDR3 runs to 15 residues. The V and J ends lost 5 bases and 3 bases, in that order; junction bases with no gene match: 7. Germline assignment: CDR1 MNHEY and CDR2 SMNVEV (reference sequence).

The chain is built from TRBV10-3 and TRBJ2-1, with 13 bases fitting TRBD2. CDR3 length: 19 residues. The germline gives CDR1 ENHRY, CDR2 SYGVKD. Unmatched junction bases numbered 15, after V lost 6 bases and J lost 4 bases. CDR3 loop: CAISGTSGISPSEYNEQFF. The CDR3 region has the DNA TGTGCCATCAGCGGGACTAGCGGGATCTCACCCTCAGAATACAATGAGCAGTTCTTC.

The CDR3 DNA is TGCAGCGTTGAAGATCTAGGGGTTGGTGGCTACACCTTC. It encodes CSVEDLGVGGYTF. This chain uses TRBV29-1 with TRBJ1-2, with D possibly matching TRBD1 (5 bases). The CDR3 runs to 13 residues. Germline V gene lookup returns CDR1 SQVTM and CDR2 ANQGSEA. Trimming shortened V by 0 bases and J by 7 bases, and 12 bases separated the two germline ends.

The V call is TRBV25-1, the J call TRBJ2-5; 9 positions agree with TRBD2. Trimming removed 3 bases from V and 1 base from J; junction bases left unmatched: 12. The CDR3 has 18 amino acids. Germline V lookup: CDR1 MGHDK, CDR2 SYGVNS. DNA of the CDR3: TGTGCCAGCAGTGAGTTTCTCGGTCTAGCGGGGACCCAAGAGACCCAGTACTTC. It codes for CASSEFLGLAGTQETQYF.

J is TRBJ2-7 and V is TRBV5-1, with D possibly matching TRBD2 (6 bases). The CDR3 has 15 residues. V lost 4 bases, J lost 3 bases, and 17 bases lay in between. Germline V gene lookup returns CDR1 SGHRS and CDR2 YFSETQ. The CDR3 region is CASSKTRGQGYEQYF. Written as DNA, the CDR3 is TGCGCCAGCAGCAAGACTAGGGGCCAGGGCTACGAGCAGTACTTC. The full variable domain, with the rest looked up from reference TRBV5-1 and TRBJ2-7, is KAGVTQTPRYLIKTRGQQVTLSCSPISGHRSVSWYQQTPGQGLQFLFEYFSETQRNKGNFPGRFSGRQFSNSRSEMNVSTLELGDSALYLCASSKTRGQGYEQYFGPGTRLTVT.

The rearrangement uses TRBV18 and TRBJ2-7; 7 nucleotides line up with TRBD1. Germline-derived CDR1 and CDR2 are KGHSH and LQKENI. The CDR3 covers 16 residues. V lost 4 bases and J lost 1; bases outside the gene matches: 10. The CDR3 protein is CASSLNSGTVSYEQYF. Written as DNA, the CDR3 is TGTGCCAGCTCACTCAATTCCGGGACAGTTTCCTACGAGCAGTACTTC.

In the case of this clone: At the DNA level, this CDR3 is encoded by other sequences in the same sample as well. V is TRBV19 and J is TRBJ1-2; no definite D call. The CDR3 has 15 residues. Germline V gene data show CDR1 as LNHDA and CDR2 as SQIVND (reference sequence). The V gene lost 3 bases and the J gene lost 0 bases, with 11 bases spanning the gap. CDR3 in amino acids: CASSIARRANYGYTF. The CDR3 DNA reads TGTGCCAGTAGTATTGCCAGGAGGGCTAACTATGGCTACACCTTC.

The CDR3 protein is CASSFQGTSGNTIYF. The CDR3 region has the DNA TGTGCCAGCAGTTTCCAGGGTACCTCTGGAAACACCATATATTTT. This chain links TRBV27 with TRBJ1-3; possible D gene TRBD1, 5 bases. Germline assignment: CDR1 MNHEY and CDR2 SMNVEV (reference sequence). V lost 3 bases, J lost 0 bases, and 9 bases lay in between. This CDR3 spans 15 amino acids.

The CDR3 bases are TGTGCCAGCAGGGAGGGACTGAGCTCCTACGAGCAGTACTTC. Its protein product is CASREGLSSYEQYF. This rearrangement joins TRBV7-8 to TRBJ2-7; a weak D match, TRBD2 (6 bases). The germline gives CDR1 SGHVS, CDR2 FQNEAQ. CDR3 length equals 14 residues. V lost 6 bases and J 0 bases, leaving 12 bases between the germline ends.

The V and J genes are TRBV5-1 and TRBJ2-2; 13 nucleotides align to TRBD2. The V gene end was trimmed by 7 bases and the J gene end by 1 base; junction bases not matched to a gene: 4. The CDR3 has 16 residues. CDR1 and CDR2 (germline): SGHRS, YFSETQ. The CDR3 is CASAGLAGMNTGELFF. As DNA, the CDR3 is TGCGCCAGCGCGGGACTAGCGGGGATGAACACCGGGGAGCTGTTTTTT.

The chain is built from TRBV7-2 and TRBJ2-1, with TRBD1 as a possible D gene (6 bases). V dropped 4 bases and J dropped 4 bases, with 20 bases sitting between them. The CDR3 spans 17 residues. Germline CDR1 reads SGHTA; CDR2 reads FQGNSA. DNA for the CDR3: TGTGCCAGCAGCTCACCAACAGGGAACCCCTCATACAATGAGCAGTTCTTC. It is translated as CASSSPTGNPSYNEQFF.

V and J are TRBV18 and TRBJ1-5, with no clear D. The germline V and J ends were trimmed by 4 bases and 0 bases, with 13 bases remaining between them. CDR1 is KGHSH, CDR2 LQKENI, per germline. There are 16 residues in the CDR3. The CDR3 nucleotides read TGTGCCAGCTCACAGTCTCAGGTCTATAGCAATCAGCCCCAGCATTTT. Amino acids: CASSQSQVYSNQPQHF.

The V and J genes are TRBV19 and TRBJ1-1; D possibly corresponds to TRBD1 (5 bases). The ends were cut back, 1 base at V and 5 bases at J, with 11 bases in the middle. The CDR3 has 14 residues. Germline V gene data show CDR1 as LNHDA and CDR2 as SQIVND (reference sequence). The CDR3 coding sequence is TGTGCCAGTAGTATAGGGCAGGGTTCGACTGAAGCTTTCTTT. Encoded protein: CASSIGQGSTEAFF. Full variable domain (remainder filled in from reference TRBV19 and TRBJ1-1): DGGITQSPKYLFRKEGQNVTLSCEQNLNHDAMYWYRQDPGQGLRLIYYSQIVNDFQKGDIAEGYSVSREKKESFPLTVTSAQKNPTAFYLCASSIGQGSTEAFFGQGTRLTVV.

This chain links TRBV28 with TRBJ2-3, with 10 bases fitting TRBD1. The germline gives CDR1 MDHEN, CDR2 SYDVKM. This CDR3 has 15 amino acids. The trim removed 5 bases at V and 4 bases at J, leaving 6 bases unmatched. CDR3 loop: CASSGQGEIADTQYF. The DNA of the CDR3 is TGTGCCAGCAGTGGACAGGGGGAGATCGCAGATACGCAGTATTTT.

The gene calls are TRBV5-6 and TRBJ2-5; 7 bases align to TRBD1. CDR1 and CDR2 (germline): SGHDT, YYEEEE. Trimming at V came to 3 bases and at J to 0 bases, leaving 2 bases not matched to a gene. This CDR3 contains 14 residues. The CDR3 reads CASSWGQYQETQYF. DNA for the CDR3: TGTGCCAGCAGCTGGGGACAGTACCAAGAGACCCAGTACTTC.

V is TRBV28 and J is TRBJ1-5; D might be TRBD1 (6 bases). Deletions cut 9 bases from V and 1 base from J, with 16 bases between. CDR3 length: 15 residues. CDR1 MDHEN and CDR2 SYDVKM come from the germline V gene. Written as DNA, the CDR3 is TGTGCCAGTCCCCCTCCAGGGGCCAGCAATCAGCCCCAGCATTTT. It encodes CASPPPGASNQPQHF.

The chain uses TRBV4-2 and TRBJ1-1; D is perhaps TRBD1 (6 bases). Looked up from germline, CDR1 is LGHNA and CDR2 is YNFKEQ. CDR3 length: 15 amino acids. The V and J ends lost 2 bases and 0 bases respectively, with 10 bases between them. CDR3 in amino acids: CASSQLDRMNTEAFF. The DNA for the CDR3 is TGTGCCAGCAGCCAACTCGACAGGATGAACACTGAAGCTTTCTTT.

The CDR3 here is CASSLPNSGANVLTF. DNA of the CDR3: TGTGCCAGCAGTTTACCCAACTCTGGGGCCAACGTCCTGACTTTC. This chain uses TRBV28 with TRBJ2-6; D is unresolved. Germline V CDR1 and CDR2: MDHEN, SYDVKM. V lost 2 bases and J lost 0, with 5 bases in between. This CDR3 is 15 amino acids long.

This clone was detected only a few times. This chain connects TRBV11-3 to TRBJ1-1; D call uncertain. This CDR3 comprises 15 residues. Trimming took off 5 bases at V and 1 base at J, with 14 bases between the two ends. Germline V gene sequence: CDR1 SGHNT, CDR2 YENEEA. The CDR3 coding sequence is TGTGCCAGCAGCCTTCCCACGGGAGGGAACACTGAAGCTTTCTTT. Encoded protein: CASSLPTGGNTEAFF.

The chain uses TRBV6-5 and TRBJ2-5; TRBD1 is a possible D gene (6 bases). Trimming removed 6 bases from V and 12 bases from J, with 14 bases in between. The germline V gene has CDR1 MNHEY and CDR2 SVGAGI. CDR3 length equals 11 residues. CDR3 nucleotides: TGTGCCAGCAGGGGGGCTCGTAATAAGTACTTC. It yields the protein CASRGARNKYF.

This clone was observed once. The chain employs TRBV27 and TRBJ1-5; weak D call: TRBD1 (5 bases). V lost 2 bases and J 2 bases, leaving 7 bases between the germline ends. The CDR3 consists of 14 residues. Germline loops: CDR1 MNHEY, CDR2 SMNVEV (reference sequence). CDR3 in amino acids: CASSLGGGNQPQHF. In DNA form, the CDR3 reads TGTGCCAGCAGTTTAGGAGGGGGCAATCAGCCCCAGCATTTT.

CDR3 amino acids: CSVEGLAGEQYF. CDR3 nucleotide sequence: TGCAGCGTTGAGGGACTGGCCGGCGAGCAGTACTTC. The chain combines TRBV29-1 with TRBJ2-7; weak D call: TRBD2 (6 bases). Germline V lookup: CDR1 SQVTM, CDR2 ANQGSEA. V was clipped by 3 bases and J by 6 bases, with 12 bases between them. CDR3 size: 12 residues.

A word on this clone: Distinct nucleotide sequences in the sample also encode this CDR3. The chain has TRBV10-3 and TRBJ1-6; a weak D match, TRBD1 (5 bases). The germline CDR1 and CDR2 sequences are ENHRY and SYGVKD. V lost 4 bases, J lost 13 bases, and 26 bases lay in between. The CDR3 contains 17 residues. CDR3 in amino acids: CAISALGQGNSESPLHF. As DNA, the CDR3 is TGTGCCATCAGTGCGTTGGGGCAGGGCAATTCGGAATCCCCCCTCCACTTT.

Comment on this clone: A read error may account for a junction end that differs from germline. This chain connects TRBV30 to TRBJ2-5, with D possibly TRBD1 on 6 matching bases. CDR3 length equals 12 residues. Germline CDR1 reads GTSNPN; CDR2 reads SVGIG (reference sequence). DNA of the CDR3: TGTGCCTGGGGACAGTCCCAAGGGACCCAGTACTTC. This translates into CAWGQSQGTQYF.